This passage covers 11 T cell receptor beta chains from one sample sequenced in a study of monozygotic twins with inflammatory bowel disease. One entry per CDR3 protein, without DNA, is what TCRdb gives after re-calling the 5' RACE reads. The sample table sets out some 450,000 distinct CDR3 sequences. Input material: blood. These receptors were taken from a human donor with ulcerative colitis or Crohn's disease, or a healthy co-twin of an affected twin (not recorded which).

The chain is built from TRBV18 and TRBJ1-5; the TCRdb call, TRBD1, lacks DNA for checking. Per germline, CDR1 KGHSH and CDR2 LQKENI. This CDR3 is 17 amino acids long. The CDR3 loop is CASSPPPGQGSNQPQHF.

The chain employs TRBV7-9 and TRBJ2-1; without DNA, the TCRdb call of TRBD2 cannot be checked. The length of the CDR3 is 14 residues. The V gene's germline CDR1 is SEHNR and CDR2 FQNEAQ (reference sequence). The CDR3 sequence: CASTFTGGYNEQFF.

The rearrangement uses TRBV12-3 or TRBV12-4 and TRBJ2-7; TCRdb picks TRBD1, but there is no DNA to check that call. The CDR3 covers 16 residues. This CDR3 is CASSIGTGGVTYEQYF.

This chain links TRBV5-4 with TRBJ2-1; the D call from TCRdb, TRBD1, cannot be confirmed without DNA. The germline CDR1 and CDR2 sequences are SGHNT and YYREEE (reference sequence). This CDR3 is 14 amino acids long. The CDR3 sequence is CASSTGQGVNEQFF.

The V call is TRBV29-1, the J call TRBJ2-1; TCRdb lists TRBD1, though no DNA is available to test this call. The CDR3 sequence is 12 residues long. Germline V gene data show CDR1 as SQVTM and CDR2 as ANQGSEA. The CDR3 spells CSVRDRDPEQFF.

This chain uses TRBV7-9 with TRBJ2-7; TCRdb outputs TRBD2, but without DNA this stays unchecked. Germline CDR1 reads SEHNR; CDR2 reads FQNEAQ (reference sequence). The CDR3 sequence is 16 residues long. The CDR3 region is CASSPSQRAGGLEQYF.

The rearrangement links TRBV7-2 to TRBJ2-7; TCRdb's D gene call, TRBD2, goes unchecked for lack of DNA. Germline lookup yields CDR1 SGHTA and CDR2 FQGNSA. The CDR3 totals 17 residues. This chain's CDR3 is CASSHLRTSGSMNEQYF.

This chain connects TRBV5-6 to TRBJ2-5; TCRdb returns TRBD1, unconfirmable since there is no DNA. CDR3 length equals 13 residues. The germline V gene encodes CDR1 SGHDT and CDR2 YYEEEE. This chain's CDR3 is CASSADRGRTQYF.

The chain employs TRBV29-1 and TRBJ2-7; TCRdb returns TRBD2, unconfirmable since there is no DNA. CDR3 length: 15 residues. Per the germline V gene, CDR1 is SQVTM and CDR2 is ANQGSEA. The CDR3 protein is CSVVPGTPSSYEQYF.

The genes are TRBV20-1 and TRBJ2-3; as DNA is missing, the TRBD1 call by TCRdb cannot be tested. The germline V gene has CDR1 DFQATT and CDR2 SNEGSKA (reference sequence). The CDR3 sequence is 16 residues long. CDR3 region: CSARLSVGEQTDTQYF.

The chain combines TRBV4-1 with TRBJ1-2; there is no DNA to check the TCRdb D call of TRBD1. CDR1 MGHRA and CDR2 YSYEKL come from the germline V gene. CDR3 size: 16 residues. This CDR3 is CASSRTWTDIQLGYTF.